The 22 T cell receptor beta chains given below trace back to one sample, sequenced in a study of long-term antiretroviral therapy in people with HIV. The authors ran the immunoSEQ assay, v3.0, at survey level. Profiled with immunoSEQ multiplex PCR; TCRdb holds only in-frame clones, not every one. The table includes about 27,000 clones, roughly 80% detected once. Here the sequenced sample was unsorted PBMCs, taken 0.8 years before starting antiretroviral therapy. Every receptor here comes from a man aged 18 to 29 with HIV.

The chain links TRBV27 to TRBJ2-7, with D perhaps TRBD1 (6 bases). The CDR3 has 14 amino acids. In germline, CDR1 is MNHEY, CDR2 SMNVEV (reference sequence). V lost 5 bases, J lost 4 bases, and 15 bases lay in between. DNA for the CDR3: TGTGCCAGCAGTCCAACCGGGACATTTTACGAGCAGTACTTC. Translation: CASSPTGTFYEQYF.

This clone was seen a handful of times. The J gene is TRBJ1-2, the V gene TRBV5-8; D unresolved. CDR3 length equals 14 residues. CDR1 SGHTS and CDR2 YDEGEE come from the germline V gene. Trimming cost V 2 bases and J 1 base, with 9 bases left between them. Written as DNA, the CDR3 is TGTGCCAGCAGCTTTCATGAGAATAACTATGGCTACACCTTC. Translated, it gives CASSFHENNYGYTF.

The V and J genes are TRBV27 and TRBJ1-1, with TRBD1 as a possible D gene (5 bases). This CDR3 is 16 amino acids long. Per germline, CDR1 MNHEY and CDR2 SMNVEV (reference sequence). V was cut by 1 base and J by 0 bases, with 12 bases left in between. CDR3 sequence (DNA): TGTGCCAGCAGTTTATTGGGGCCCCACCTGAACACTGAAGCTTTCTTT. It specifies CASSLLGPHLNTEAFF.

This clone occurred a few times. V is TRBV14 and J is TRBJ2-7; tentatively, D is TRBD1 (6 bases). The germline V gene encodes CDR1 SGHDN and CDR2 FVKESK. The CDR3 has 15 amino acids. Deletions cut 4 bases from V and 3 bases from J, with 16 bases between. CDR3 DNA sequence: TGTGCCAGCAGCCCCCACCGACAGGACCACTACGAGCAGTACTTC. This gives the protein CASSPHRQDHYEQYF.

The chain uses TRBV9 and TRBJ2-3; 8 bases are shared with TRBD1. The J segment lost 1 base and the V segment lost 0 bases, leaving 4 bases of the junction unmatched. Per germline, CDR1 SGDLS and CDR2 YYNGEE. This CDR3 is built from 16 residues. The chain's CDR3 is CASSVGQGAGTDTQYF. CDR3 nucleotides: TGTGCCAGCAGCGTAGGTCAGGGGGCAGGCACAGATACGCAGTATTTT.

The V gene is TRBV6-6, the J gene TRBJ1-5; 7 bases map to TRBD1. This CDR3 comprises 14 residues. Trimming took 4 bases from V and 1 from J; bases not matched to a gene: 1. Germline V gene lookup returns CDR1 MNHNY and CDR2 SVGAGI (reference sequence). CDR3: CASSWDSSNQPQHF. The CDR3 bases are TGTGCCAGCAGTTGGGACAGCAGCAATCAGCCCCAGCATTTT.

CDR3 sequence reads: CASSFSGRSYNEQFF. CDR3 coding DNA: TGTGCCAGCAGCTTTAGCGGGAGGTCCTACAATGAGCAGTTCTTC. V is TRBV7-8 and J is TRBJ2-1; 10 bases are shared with TRBD2. Germline lookup yields CDR1 SGHVS and CDR2 FQNEAQ. With 3 bases clipped from V and 1 base from J, the junction kept 0 bases outside the gene matches. This CDR3 is 15 amino acids long.

In this sample, this clone turned up once. The chain links TRBV27 to TRBJ1-2; tentatively, D is TRBD1 (6 bases). The V gene lost 2 bases and the J gene lost 6 bases, with 13 bases spanning the gap. This CDR3 region has 14 residues. Germline V gene data show CDR1 as MNHEY and CDR2 as SMNVEV (reference sequence). CDR3 region: CASSLAGAIHGYTF. As DNA, the CDR3 is TGTGCCAGCAGTTTAGCGGGGGCTATCCATGGCTACACCTTC.

The rearrangement joins TRBV6-1 to TRBJ2-1, with unresolved D. Per germline, CDR1 MNHNS and CDR2 SASEGT. This CDR3 region has 13 residues. Trimming removed 6 bases from V and 5 bases from J, with 11 bases in between. The CDR3 reads CASRLDGHNEQFF. Here the CDR3 DNA reads TGTGCCAGCAGATTAGACGGCCACAATGAGCAGTTCTTC.

This clone occurred once. The CDR3 spells CASSLPTGQETQYF. In DNA form, the CDR3 reads TGTGCCAGCAGCTTACCGACAGGCCAAGAGACCCAGTACTTC. The rearrangement joins TRBV5-6 to TRBJ2-5; TRBD1 is a possible D gene (6 bases). The germline CDR1 and CDR2 sequences are SGHDT and YYEEEE. Trimming took 2 bases from V and 1 from J, leaving 9 bases between them. The CDR3 length is 14 residues.

CDR3 DNA sequence: TGTGCCAGTAGTATCATAGGGCAGGGCGGCGGGGAGCTGTTTTTT. Protein product: CASSIIGQGGGELFF. The rearrangement links TRBV19 to TRBJ2-2; TRBD1 is a possible D gene (5 bases). CDR1 and CDR2 from the germline V gene are LNHDA and SQIVND (reference sequence). Trimming left V 3 bases short and J 7 bases short, with 15 bases between. The CDR3 consists of 15 residues.

This clone was detected once. This chain joins TRBV13 and TRBJ2-7; TRBD1 matches at 7 bases. The CDR3 length is 14 residues. Germline V CDR1 and CDR2: PRHDT, FYEKMQ (reference sequence). The V and J ends lost 2 bases and 5 bases, in that order; junction bases with no gene match: 6. The CDR3 coding sequence is TGTGCCAGCAGCTTAAGAGGGGGCAAGAACGAGCAGTACTTC. Amino acid sequence: CASSLRGGKNEQYF.

The DNA of the CDR3 is TGTGCCATCAGTGCTGACCGAACCTACGAGCAGTACTTC. It encodes CAISADRTYEQYF. The rearrangement joins TRBV10-3 to TRBJ2-7; D gene unclear. Germline V gene data show CDR1 as ENHRY and CDR2 as SYGVKD. V shed 4 bases and J shed 2 bases, with 9 bases lying between them. This CDR3 comprises 13 residues.

As DNA, the CDR3 is TGTGCCAGCAGCTACGACAGGACCGGGGAGCTGTTTTTT. Protein: CASSYDRTGELFF. This chain connects TRBV5-6 to TRBJ2-2, with D perhaps TRBD1 (6 bases). This CDR3 spans 13 amino acids. The germline V gene has CDR1 SGHDT and CDR2 YYEEEE. V was trimmed by 3 bases and J by 5 bases, leaving 8 bases between them.

This sequence joins TRBV7-8 and TRBJ1-5; unclear D gene. The V gene's germline CDR1 is SGHVS and CDR2 FQNEAQ. V gave up 5 bases and J gave up 6 bases, with 8 bases separating them. The CDR3 covers 12 residues. CDR3 nucleotides: TGTGCCAGCAGCCTGACGGGTCAGCCCCAGCATTTT. Its protein product is CASSLTGQPQHF.

V gene TRBV4-2 combines with J gene TRBJ2-7, with D tentatively TRBD2 (6 bases). Germline CDR1 and CDR2: LGHNA and YNFKEQ. Trimming pared 4 bases from V and 6 bases from J, leaving 13 bases between. The CDR3 extends over 13 amino acids. This chain's CDR3 is CASSRGDGIEQYF. In nucleotides, the CDR3 is TGTGCCAGCAGCCGGGGGGACGGTATCGAGCAGTACTTC.

Only a few counts were recorded for this clone. This chain uses TRBV11-2 with TRBJ2-3; TRBD2 matches at 7 bases. Germline V gene data show CDR1 as SGHAT and CDR2 as FQNNGV. This CDR3 contains 12 residues. V lost 4 bases, J lost 12 bases, and 7 bases stayed unmatched. This chain's CDR3 is CASSSDGLVQYF. DNA for the CDR3: TGTGCCAGCAGCTCGGACGGACTAGTTCAGTATTTT.

The chain recombines TRBV25-1 with TRBJ2-5; D gene ambiguous. V was clipped by 3 bases and J by 4 bases, with 6 bases between them. Germline V gene data show CDR1 as MGHDK and CDR2 as SYGVNS. CDR3 length: 12 amino acids. CDR3 in DNA: TGTGCCAGCAGTGACGGGCGAGAGACCCAGTACTTC. Its protein is CASSDGRETQYF.

J is TRBJ1-5 and V is TRBV19; TRBD1 matches 7 bases. The CDR3 is 13 residues long. V was clipped by 10 bases and J by 6 bases; unmatched bases: 9. The germline gives CDR1 LNHDA, CDR2 SQIVND (reference sequence). The CDR3 bases are TGTGCCACAGGGGGGGGGACTAGTCAGCCCCAGCATTTT. This encodes CATGGGTSQPQHF.

This chain uses TRBV6-5 with TRBJ2-7, with 8 nucleotides matching TRBD1. Losses at the gene ends were 0 bases for V and 3 bases for J; bases not matched to a gene: 7. Germline loops: CDR1 MNHEY, CDR2 SVGAGI. There are 16 residues in the CDR3. The CDR3 loop is CASSYSIGDRFYEQYF. The CDR3 DNA reads TGTGCCAGCAGTTACTCGATTGGGGACAGGTTCTACGAGCAGTACTTC.

V is TRBV5-1 and J is TRBJ2-3; D not resolved. The CDR3 has 12 amino acids. The V gene's germline CDR1 is SGHRS and CDR2 YFSETQ. The V end was cut by 0 bases, the J end by 6 bases, with 5 bases between. For the CDR3, the DNA is TGCGCCAGCAGCTTGGGGGTGGATACGCAGTATTTT. As protein: CASSLGVDTQYF.

V is TRBV7-2 and J is TRBJ1-2; D uncertain. The V gene's germline CDR1 is SGHTA and CDR2 FQGNSA. V was cut by 0 bases and J by 8 bases, with 7 bases left in between. The CDR3 consists of 12 residues. CDR3 nucleotides: TGTGCCAGCAGCTTAGCAGGGATCGGCTACACCTTC. Its protein is CASSLAGIGYTF.